This T cell receptor beta chain was sequenced during a study of beta chain features in type 1 diabetes. Regarding the study as a whole: Sequencing the cDNA could make cells with high TCR expression show up more than they should. Type 1 diabetes patients showed a moderate but significant shortening of TCRB CDR3s in all four CD4+ subsets.

Expressed TCRB transcripts were sequenced after all isolated RNA was converted to cDNA. Profiling relied on immunoSEQ multiplex PCR, and the TCRdb table lists in-frame clones only, not all of them. The data hold some 370,000 clones, with 9.6% observed a single time. The V end lost 3 bases, the J end lost 3 bases, and 8 bases lay between the germline ends. The germline CDR1 and CDR2 sequences are MRHNA and SNTAGT. CDR3 length: 13 residues. It was via CD45RO/CCR7/CD25/CD127/CD95/CD27 that CD4+ naive, central memory, regulatory and stem cell-like memory cells were sorted. Concerning this clone: Its antigen is not identified.

The sequence was obtained from a man aged 25 to 40 with type 1 diabetes. The chain recombines TRBV6-4 with TRBJ1-1; D not resolved. Sequenced sample: central memory CD4+ T cells from blood. CDR3 in amino acids: CASSEVSDTEAFF. The CDR3 bases are TGTGCCAGCAGTGAGGTCTCGGACACTGAAGCTTTCTTT.